The 6 T cell receptor beta chains reported below all come from one sample, sequenced in a study of blood T cells in healthy people across ages. With a J-beta primer mix and a sample-barcoded 5' primer, a second PCR ran about 7 to 12 cycles. MiXCR, applied by TCRdb to the 5' RACE reads, yields one record per CDR3 protein. The repertoire holds some 710,000 distinct CDR3 sequences, with 20% to 25% as singletons. The source material was blood. The receptor set was obtained from a man in his sixties or seventies in good health.

This chain connects TRBV27 to TRBJ2-1; D call uncertain. The CDR3 is 14 amino acids. Trimming removed 8 bases at V and 0 bases at J, with 11 bases between. Germline V gene data show CDR1 as MNHEY and CDR2 as SMNVEV (reference sequence). The CDR3 DNA reads TGTGCCAGCGGTAACGGCCCCTCCTACAATGAGCAGTTCTTC. Translating it yields CASGNGPSYNEQFF.

The gene calls are TRBV12-3 or TRBV12-4 and TRBJ2-7, with D tentatively TRBD1 or TRBD2 (5 bases each). The V and J ends lost 4 bases and 0 bases respectively, with 13 bases between them. The CDR3 sequence is 15 residues long. In nucleotides, the CDR3 is TGTGCCAGCAGTTCACCGGGACGTAACTCCTACGAGCAGTACTTC. It specifies CASSSPGRNSYEQYF.

V usage is TRBV5-1 and J usage is TRBJ2-7, with 7 bases identical to TRBD2. The CDR3 loop spans 19 amino acids. Germline loops: CDR1 SGHRS, CDR2 YFSETQ. V shed 4 bases and J 0 bases; nucleotides not matched to a gene: 19. The CDR3 coding sequence is TGCGCCAGCAGCCTGCTTAGCAGCGGGGTTACCGACCGCTCCTACGAGCAGTACTTC. This sequence encodes CASSLLSSGVTDRSYEQYF.

This sequence joins TRBV6-6 and TRBJ1-1; no clear D. Trimming removed 0 bases from V and 5 bases from J, with 4 bases in between. The CDR3 extends over 12 amino acids. CDR1 is MNHNY and CDR2 is SVGAGI in the germline V gene (reference sequence). The CDR3 sequence is CASSYSYTEAFF. DNA for the CDR3: TGTGCCAGCAGTTACTCGTATACTGAAGCTTTCTTT.

The count of this clonotype is one. The chain combines TRBV30 with TRBJ2-6; D ambiguous. Germline V gene data show CDR1 as GTSNPN and CDR2 as SVGIG (reference sequence). The V gene lost 0 bases and the J gene lost 2 bases, with 8 bases spanning the gap. The CDR3 runs to 15 residues. CDR3 sequence: CAWSVRVTGANVLTF. The CDR3 region has the DNA TGTGCCTGGAGTGTCCGGGTGACTGGGGCCAACGTCCTGACTTTC.

The chain recombines TRBV20-1 with TRBJ1-3; D gene uncertain. This CDR3 is 14 amino acids long. Germline V CDR1 and CDR2: DFQATT, SNEGSKA (reference sequence). V lost 6 bases to trimming and J lost 1 base, with 13 bases between them. In DNA form, the CDR3 reads TGCAGTGCGGATATGTCTGGTTCTGGAAACACCATATATTTT. Encoded protein: CSADMSGSGNTIYF.